Shown below are 27 T cell receptor beta chains from a single sample sequenced in a study of blood T cell repertoires in COVID-19. Produced via immunoSEQ multiplex PCR; TCRdb's table is partial and in-frame only. This table has fewer than 250,000 clones, 87% appearing once. Sequencing was carried out using PBMCs or T cells enriched from blood (not recorded which). These receptors all come from a woman in her twenties or thirties with acute COVID-19.

V and J are TRBV10-3 and TRBJ2-3; TRBD2 agrees at 8 bases. This CDR3 has 15 residues. V shed 6 bases and J 1 base; nucleotides not matched to a gene: 6. Germline CDR1 and CDR2: ENHRY and SYGVKD. The CDR3 coding sequence is TGTGCCATCAGGGATAGCGGGACCCGCACAGATACGCAGTATTTT. It translates to CAIRDSGTRTDTQYF.

V usage is TRBV19 and J usage is TRBJ1-5, with 8 bases fitting TRBD1. This CDR3 has 14 residues. V shed 9 bases and J 11 bases; nucleotides not matched to a gene: 15. CDR1 and CDR2 from the germline V gene are LNHDA and SQIVND (reference sequence). CDR3 DNA sequence: TGTGCCAGCGGCGGACAGGGCGTTGGTCGGGCCCAGCATTTT. Protein: CASGGQGVGRAQHF. The whole variable domain, remainder taken from reference TRBV19 and TRBJ1-5, is DGGITQSPKYLFRKEGQNVTLSCEQNLNHDAMYWYRQDPGQGLRLIYYSQIVNDFQKGDIAEGYSVSREKKESFPLTVTSAQKNPTAFYLCASGGQGVGRAQHFGDGTRLSIL.

J is TRBJ1-4 and V is TRBV2; D is ambiguous. This CDR3 spans 16 amino acids. The germline gives CDR1 SNHLY, CDR2 FYNNEI. Trimming took off 2 bases at V and 0 bases at J, with 10 bases between the two ends. CDR3 sequence (DNA): TGTGCCAGCAGTGAACCGGAGGATTCAACTAATGAAAAACTGTTTTTT. Amino acids: CASSEPEDSTNEKLFF.

This chain uses TRBV4-1 with TRBJ2-7; D ambiguous. The CDR3 is made up of 14 amino acids. Germline V gene sequence: CDR1 MGHRA, CDR2 YSYEKL. V lost 5 bases and J lost 1, with 12 bases in between. The CDR3: CASSDDLSSYEQYF. DNA of the CDR3: TGCGCCAGCAGCGACGACTTGAGTTCCTACGAGCAGTACTTC.

The chain recombines TRBV19 with TRBJ1-5; 9 nucleotides align to TRBD1. CDR1 LNHDA and CDR2 SQIVND come from the germline V gene (reference sequence). The V and J ends lost 5 bases and 7 bases, in that order; junction bases with no gene match: 3. There are 13 residues in the CDR3. The CDR3 region has the DNA TGTGCCAGTAGTGACAGGGGGGGGCAGCCCCAGCATTTT. It translates to CASSDRGGQPQHF.

In this sample, this clone turned up once. The rearrangement links TRBV7-6 to TRBJ1-6, with TRBD1 matching 7 bases. This CDR3 comprises 16 residues. The V gene's germline CDR1 is SGHVS and CDR2 FNYEAQ. J was trimmed by 7 bases and V by 5 bases; bases with no gene match: 11. The CDR3 region has the DNA TGTGCCAGCAGCCCCGCCCTGACAGGGTGGAATTCACCCCTCCACTTT. Translated: CASSPALTGWNSPLHF.

The sample holds a few counts of this clone. This chain uses TRBV7-9 with TRBJ1-3; TRBD1 matches at 10 bases. V shed 2 bases, J shed 7 bases, and the junction held 5 bases outside the gene matches. Germline V gives CDR1 SEHNR, CDR2 FQNEAQ (reference sequence). This CDR3 contains 15 residues. The DNA for the CDR3 is TGTGCCAGCAGCTTAATTGTGGGACAGGGGAACACCATATATTTT. Translating it yields CASSLIVGQGNTIYF.

The rearrangement joins TRBV6-5 to TRBJ1-5, with 9 bases that match TRBD1. Germline V CDR1 and CDR2: MNHEY, SVGAGI. The CDR3 covers 14 residues. V shed 4 bases and J 7 bases; nucleotides not matched to a gene: 5. This CDR3 is CASSSQGAGQPQHF. The CDR3 DNA follows: TGTGCCAGCAGTTCACAGGGGGCAGGGCAGCCCCAGCATTTT.

The chain couples TRBV13 to TRBJ1-2; TRBD1 agrees at 7 bases. The CDR3 consists of 15 residues. The V and J ends lost 4 bases and 0 bases, in that order; junction bases with no gene match: 5. Germline assignment: CDR1 PRHDT and CDR2 FYEKMQ (reference sequence). In DNA form, the CDR3 reads TGTGCCAGCAGCTCCCGACAGGGAGCTAACTATGGCTACACCTTC. It is translated as CASSSRQGANYGYTF.

The chain employs TRBV20-1 and TRBJ2-3, with 8 bases lining up with TRBD2. The CDR3 covers 16 residues. V shed 3 bases, J shed 3 bases, and the junction held 11 bases outside the gene matches. Germline values: CDR1 DFQATT, CDR2 SNEGSKA (reference sequence). In DNA form, the CDR3 reads TGCAGTGCTAGTCCCTCGCGGGGGGCTATTACAGATACGCAGTATTTT. Its translation is CSASPSRGAITDTQYF.

This clone has only a few counts. The rearrangement links TRBV29-1 to TRBJ2-3, with 13 bases that match TRBD2. V was clipped by 4 bases and J by 1 base; unmatched bases: 8. Germline V gene lookup returns CDR1 SQVTM and CDR2 ANQGSEA. The CDR3 is 17 residues long. CDR3 coding DNA: TGCAGCGTTGGGACGGGACTAGCGGGGATTGGCACAGATACGCAGTATTTT. This codes for CSVGTGLAGIGTDTQYF.

The chain joins TRBV5-1 to TRBJ2-7, with D unresolved. Germline loops: CDR1 SGHRS, CDR2 YFSETQ. Between the trimmed V and J ends, which lost 0 bases and 3 bases, there was a span of 13 bases. This CDR3 comprises 15 residues. CDR3 in amino acids: CASSLVSTTSYEQYF. The CDR3 DNA reads TGCGCCAGCAGCTTGGTCTCAACCACAAGCTACGAGCAGTACTTC.

The rearrangement joins TRBV7-2 to TRBJ2-5, with 7 bases fitting TRBD1. CDR1 SGHTA and CDR2 FQGNSA come from the germline V gene. V dropped 3 bases and J dropped 5; count of bases not matched to a gene: 6. The CDR3 runs to 14 residues. CDR3 region: CASSFGQVAETQYF. The CDR3 nucleotides read TGTGCCAGCAGCTTCGGACAGGTTGCGGAGACCCAGTACTTC.

Here the CDR3 DNA reads TGCGCCAGCAGCGCAAAGAGTCTTCAGGGCGGTGGCACTGAAGCTTTCTTT. It yields the protein CASSAKSLQGGGTEAFF. V and J are TRBV5-1 and TRBJ1-1; a weak D match, TRBD1 (5 bases). The germline V and J ends were trimmed by 4 bases and 4 bases, with 23 bases remaining between them. The CDR3 is made up of 17 amino acids. Germline V gives CDR1 SGHRS, CDR2 YFSETQ.

V and J are TRBV19 and TRBJ2-7; possibly TRBD1 for D (6 bases). Trimming cost V 6 bases and J 3 bases, with 15 bases left between them. The CDR3 sequence is 14 residues long. Germline V gene lookup returns CDR1 LNHDA and CDR2 SQIVND (reference sequence). CDR3 sequence: CASRLQGDNYEQYF. In DNA, the CDR3 is TGTGCCAGTAGGTTACAGGGAGATAACTACGAGCAGTACTTC.

This chain uses TRBV5-1 with TRBJ1-2; D unresolved. Germline CDR1 SGHRS, CDR2 YFSETQ. V was clipped by 3 bases and J by 0 bases, with 12 bases between them. The CDR3 consists of 15 residues. The CDR3 sequence: CASSSTVVANYGYTF. The DNA of the CDR3 is TGCGCCAGCAGCTCTACAGTTGTTGCTAACTATGGCTACACCTTC. Filled out from reference TRBV5-1 and TRBJ1-2, the complete variable domain reads KAGVTQTPRYLIKTRGQQVTLSCSPISGHRSVSWYQQTPGQGLQFLFEYFSETQRNKGNFPGRFSGRQFSNSRSEMNVSTLELGDSALYLCASSSTVVANYGYTFGSGTRLTVV.

CDR3: CASSRLLMNTEAFF. As DNA, the CDR3 is TGTGCCAGCAGCCGACTACTGATGAACACTGAAGCTTTCTTT. The chain is built from TRBV9 and TRBJ1-1; D is ambiguous. The germline V and J ends were trimmed by 4 bases and 0 bases, with 10 bases remaining between them. Germline CDR1 is SGDLS and CDR2 is YYNGEE. The CDR3 covers 14 residues.

This clone was detected a few times. This sequence joins TRBV2 and TRBJ1-5, with TRBD1 identical over 8 bases. V lost 7 bases and J lost 6; bases outside the gene matches: 8. Germline CDR1 reads SNHLY; CDR2 reads FYNNEI. The CDR3 covers 14 residues. The CDR3 DNA follows: TGTGCCAGCAATACAGGGGGATCGCGTCAGCCCCAGCATTTT. This sequence encodes CASNTGGSRQPQHF.

The chain carries TRBV19 and TRBJ1-5; perhaps TRBD1 as D (6 bases). There are 16 residues in the CDR3. Per germline, CDR1 LNHDA and CDR2 SQIVND (reference sequence). Trimming shortened V by 4 bases and J by 5 bases, and 18 bases separated the two germline ends. The CDR3 DNA follows: TGTGCCAGTAGTACCCCGCCGGGACAACAGTATCAGCCCCAGCATTTT. This translates into CASSTPPGQQYQPQHF.

The V call is TRBV6-2 or TRBV6-3, the J call TRBJ2-5, with 12 positions matching TRBD2. Trimming at V came to 4 bases and at J to 3 bases, leaving 3 bases not matched to a gene. CDR3 length equals 15 residues. The germline V gene encodes CDR1 MNHEY and CDR2 SVGEGT. The chain's CDR3 is CASSSRTSGEETQYF. The DNA for the CDR3 is TGTGCCAGCAGTTCCAGGACTAGCGGGGAAGAGACCCAGTACTTC.

The chain is built from TRBV4-2 and TRBJ2-1; a possible D gene is TRBD2 (6 bases). Trimming pared 1 base from V and 4 bases from J, leaving 17 bases between. The germline V gene encodes CDR1 LGHNA and CDR2 YNFKEQ. The CDR3 extends over 17 amino acids. The DNA of the CDR3 is TGTGCCAGCAGCCAAGGGCGTCCGGGGCGGGGATACAATGAGCAGTTCTTC. Protein product: CASSQGRPGRGYNEQFF.

The chain links TRBV5-1 to TRBJ2-2; 8 bases are a match to TRBD2. The V gene's germline CDR1 is SGHRS and CDR2 YFSETQ. The CDR3 loop spans 17 amino acids. J was trimmed by 2 bases and V by 6 bases; bases with no gene match: 12. The chain's CDR3 is CASTPGGALRNTGELFF. In DNA form, the CDR3 reads TGCGCCAGCACCCCCGGGGGGGCCCTACGAAACACCGGGGAGCTGTTTTTT.

The chain carries TRBV29-1 and TRBJ2-7; D is unresolved. This CDR3 is 11 amino acids long. Looked up from germline, CDR1 is SQVTM and CDR2 is ANQGSEA. The V gene lost 4 bases and the J gene lost 2 bases, with 6 bases spanning the gap. The CDR3 DNA reads as TGCAGCGTTGGGCAGGCCTACGAGCAGTACTTC. Amino acid sequence: CSVGQAYEQYF.

V gene TRBV7-9 combines with J gene TRBJ1-1; D is possibly TRBD1 (5 bases). The V end lost 0 bases, the J end lost 1 base, and 9 bases lay between the germline ends. The CDR3 totals 15 residues. The germline gives CDR1 SEHNR, CDR2 FQNEAQ (reference sequence). The CDR3 coding sequence is TGTGCCAGCAGCTTAGCGTCAGGGAAGAACACTGAAGCTTTCTTT. This gives the protein CASSLASGKNTEAFF.

The chain employs TRBV3-1 (or the pseudogene TRBV3-2) and TRBJ2-1; TRBD1 matches 8 bases. V shed 3 bases, J shed 6 bases, and the junction held 1 base outside the gene matches. The germline V gene has CDR1 LGHDT and CDR2 YNNKEL (reference sequence). The CDR3 spans 13 residues. The CDR3 region is CASSHDRGNEQFF. For the CDR3, the DNA is TGTGCCAGCAGCCACGACAGGGGCAATGAGCAGTTCTTC.

This chain uses TRBV4-1 with TRBJ1-5; D may be TRBD1 (6 bases). V lost 3 bases, J lost 8 bases, and 20 bases lay in between. Germline V gene sequence: CDR1 MGHRA, CDR2 YSYEKL. CDR3 length: 16 amino acids. CDR3 loop: CASSHFPRGAGEPQHF. CDR3 DNA sequence: TGCGCCAGCAGCCATTTCCCTCGGGGGGCGGGGGAGCCCCAGCATTTT.

The chain is built from TRBV19 and TRBJ1-6; 7 positions agree with TRBD1. CDR1 is LNHDA, CDR2 SQIVND, per germline (reference sequence). The CDR3 extends over 17 amino acids. The trim removed 5 bases at V and 6 bases at J, leaving 13 bases unmatched. The CDR3 region is CASSQDGVGDSNSPLHF. CDR3 DNA sequence: TGTGCCAGTAGTCAAGACGGGGTAGGGGACAGTAATTCACCCCTCCACTTT.